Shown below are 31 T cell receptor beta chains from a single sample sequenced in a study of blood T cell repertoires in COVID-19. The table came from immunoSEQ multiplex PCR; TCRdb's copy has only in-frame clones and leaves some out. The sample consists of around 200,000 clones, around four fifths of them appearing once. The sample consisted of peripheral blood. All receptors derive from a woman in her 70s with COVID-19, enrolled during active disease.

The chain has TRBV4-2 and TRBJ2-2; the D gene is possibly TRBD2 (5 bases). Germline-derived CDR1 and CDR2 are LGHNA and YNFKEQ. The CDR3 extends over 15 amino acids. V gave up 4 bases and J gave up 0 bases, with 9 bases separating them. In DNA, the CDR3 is TGTGCCAGCAGCCGGGCCGGGGCGAACACCGGGGAGCTGTTTTTT. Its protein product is CASSRAGANTGELFF.

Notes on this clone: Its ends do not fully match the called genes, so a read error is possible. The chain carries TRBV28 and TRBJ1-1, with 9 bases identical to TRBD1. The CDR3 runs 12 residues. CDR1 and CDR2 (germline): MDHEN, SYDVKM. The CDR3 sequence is CRTGVMNTEAFF. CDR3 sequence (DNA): TGCCGGACAGGGGTGATGAACACTGAAGCTTTCTTT.

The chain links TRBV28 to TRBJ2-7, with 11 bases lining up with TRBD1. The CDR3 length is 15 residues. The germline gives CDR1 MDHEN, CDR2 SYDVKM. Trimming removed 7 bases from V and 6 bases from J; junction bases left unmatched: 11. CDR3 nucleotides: TGTGCCAGCAACTCTCCGGGACAGGGGGGCAGCGAGCAGTACTTC. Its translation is CASNSPGQGGSEQYF.

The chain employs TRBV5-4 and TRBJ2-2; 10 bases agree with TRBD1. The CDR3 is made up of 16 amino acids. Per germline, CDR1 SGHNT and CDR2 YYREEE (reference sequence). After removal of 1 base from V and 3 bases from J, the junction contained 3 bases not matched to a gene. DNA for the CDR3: TGTGCCAGCAGCTTGCTAGGACAGGGGGACACCGGGGAGCTGTTTTTT. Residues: CASSLLGQGDTGELFF.

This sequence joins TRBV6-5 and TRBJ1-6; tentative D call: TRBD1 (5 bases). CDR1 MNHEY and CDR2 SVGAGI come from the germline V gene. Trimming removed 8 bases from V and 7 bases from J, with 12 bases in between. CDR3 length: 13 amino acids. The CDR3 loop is CASRRGENSPLHF. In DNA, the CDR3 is TGTGCCAGCCGACGGGGGGAGAATTCACCCCTCCACTTT.

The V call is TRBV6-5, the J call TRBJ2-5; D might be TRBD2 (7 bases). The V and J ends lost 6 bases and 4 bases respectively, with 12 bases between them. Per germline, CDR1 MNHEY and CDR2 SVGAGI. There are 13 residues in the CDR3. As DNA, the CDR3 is TGTGCCAGCAGCAGGGGACTACGAGAGACCCAGTACTTC. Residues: CASSRGLRETQYF.

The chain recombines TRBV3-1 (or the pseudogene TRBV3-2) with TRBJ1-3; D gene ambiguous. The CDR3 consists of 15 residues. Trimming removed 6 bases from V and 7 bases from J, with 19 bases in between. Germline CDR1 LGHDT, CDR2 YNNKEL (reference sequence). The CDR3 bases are TGTGCCAGCAGTCCGACACAAAACGAACGGAACACCATATATTTT. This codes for CASSPTQNERNTIYF.

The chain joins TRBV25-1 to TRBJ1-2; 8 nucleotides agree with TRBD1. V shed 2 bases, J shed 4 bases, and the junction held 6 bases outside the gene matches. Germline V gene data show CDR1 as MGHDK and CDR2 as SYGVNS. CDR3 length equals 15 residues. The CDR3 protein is CASSEPGQDPYGYTF. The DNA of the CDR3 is TGTGCCAGCAGTGAACCGGGACAGGACCCCTATGGCTACACCTTC.

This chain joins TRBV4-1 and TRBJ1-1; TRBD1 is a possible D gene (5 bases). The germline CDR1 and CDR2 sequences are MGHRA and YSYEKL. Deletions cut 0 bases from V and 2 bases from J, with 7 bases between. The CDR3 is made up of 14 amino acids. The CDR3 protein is CASSQEGGNTEAFF. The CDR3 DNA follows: TGCGCCAGCAGCCAAGAGGGGGGAAACACTGAAGCTTTCTTT.

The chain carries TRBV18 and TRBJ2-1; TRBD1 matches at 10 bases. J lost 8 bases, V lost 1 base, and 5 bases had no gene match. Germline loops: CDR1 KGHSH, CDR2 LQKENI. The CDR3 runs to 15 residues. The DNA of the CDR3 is TGTGCCAGCTCACCACAGGACAGGGGGGTGGATGAGCAGTTCTTC. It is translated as CASSPQDRGVDEQFF.

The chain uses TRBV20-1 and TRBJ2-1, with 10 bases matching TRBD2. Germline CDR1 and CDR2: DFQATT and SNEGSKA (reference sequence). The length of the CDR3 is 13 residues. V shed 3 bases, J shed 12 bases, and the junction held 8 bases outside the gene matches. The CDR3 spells CSASLSGGAGQFF. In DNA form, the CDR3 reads TGCAGTGCTAGTCTCAGCGGGGGGGCCGGGCAGTTCTTC.

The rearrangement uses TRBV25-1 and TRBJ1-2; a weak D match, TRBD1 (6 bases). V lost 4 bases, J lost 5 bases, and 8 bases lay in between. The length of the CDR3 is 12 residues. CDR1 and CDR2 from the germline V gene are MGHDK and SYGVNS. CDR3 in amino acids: CASSVQGYGYTF. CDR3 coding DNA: TGTGCCAGCAGTGTACAGGGTTATGGCTACACCTTC.

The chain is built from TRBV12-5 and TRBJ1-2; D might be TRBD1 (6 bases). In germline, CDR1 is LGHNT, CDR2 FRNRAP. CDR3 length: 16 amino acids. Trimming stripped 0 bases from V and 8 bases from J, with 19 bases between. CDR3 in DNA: TGTGCTAGTGGTTTGGTACAGGGCGGAGTGTCGCTGGGCTACACCTTC. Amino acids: CASGLVQGGVSLGYTF.

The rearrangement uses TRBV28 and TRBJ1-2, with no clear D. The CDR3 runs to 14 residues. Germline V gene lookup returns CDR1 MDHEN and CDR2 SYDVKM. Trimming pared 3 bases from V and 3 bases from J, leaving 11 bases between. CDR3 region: CASSLEESDYGYTF. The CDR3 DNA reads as TGTGCCAGCAGTTTGGAGGAATCAGACTATGGCTACACCTTC.

CDR3 amino acids: CASSREATSRNEQFF. The CDR3 DNA reads TGTGCCAGCAGCCGGGAGGCCACCTCTCGGAATGAGCAGTTCTTC. This chain connects TRBV3-1 (or the pseudogene TRBV3-2) to TRBJ2-1; D is perhaps TRBD2 (6 bases). V gave up 4 bases and J gave up 7 bases, with 17 bases separating them. CDR3 length equals 15 residues. Germline-derived CDR1 and CDR2 are LGHDT and YNNKEL (reference sequence).

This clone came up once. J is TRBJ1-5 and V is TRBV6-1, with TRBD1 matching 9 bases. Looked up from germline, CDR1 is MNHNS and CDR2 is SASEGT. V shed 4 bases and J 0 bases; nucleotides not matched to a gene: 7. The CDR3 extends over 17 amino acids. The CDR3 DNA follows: TGTGCCAGCAGTGCCCCGGGACAGGGTTATAGCAATCAGCCCCAGCATTTT. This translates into CASSAPGQGYSNQPQHF.

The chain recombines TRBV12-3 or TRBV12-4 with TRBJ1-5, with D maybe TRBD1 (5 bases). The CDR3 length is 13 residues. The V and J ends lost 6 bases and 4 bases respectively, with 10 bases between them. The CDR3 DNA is TGTGCCAGCAGGGGAGGGACGAATCAGCCCCAGCATTTT. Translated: CASRGGTNQPQHF.

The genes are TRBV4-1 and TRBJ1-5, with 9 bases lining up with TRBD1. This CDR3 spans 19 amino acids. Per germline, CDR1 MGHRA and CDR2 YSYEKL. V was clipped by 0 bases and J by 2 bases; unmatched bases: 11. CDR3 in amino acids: CASSQDLDNRGPGNQPQHF. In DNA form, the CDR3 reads TGCGCCAGCAGCCAAGATCTCGACAACAGGGGGCCGGGCAATCAGCCCCAGCATTTT.

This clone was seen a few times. CDR3 residues: CASSQDLIGDDGYTF. CDR3 in DNA: TGTGCCAGCAGCCAAGATTTGATTGGAGACGATGGCTACACCTTC. This chain joins TRBV4-2 and TRBJ1-2; no firm D call. Germline CDR1 is LGHNA and CDR2 is YNFKEQ. The CDR3 length is 15 residues. Trimming left V 0 bases short and J 6 bases short, with 14 bases between.

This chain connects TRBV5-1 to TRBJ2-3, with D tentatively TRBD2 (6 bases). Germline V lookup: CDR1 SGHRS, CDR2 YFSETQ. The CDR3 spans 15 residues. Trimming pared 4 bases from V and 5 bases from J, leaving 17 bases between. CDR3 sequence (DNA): TGCGCCAGCAGCGGGTTAGCGGCGGCTCTAGATACGCAGTATTTT. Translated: CASSGLAAALDTQYF.

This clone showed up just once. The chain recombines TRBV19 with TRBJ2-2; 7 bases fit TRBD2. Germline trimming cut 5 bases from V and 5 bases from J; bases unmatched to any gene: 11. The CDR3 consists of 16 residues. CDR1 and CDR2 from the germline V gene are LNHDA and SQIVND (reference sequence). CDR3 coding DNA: TGTGCCAGTAGTCACCCCGGGCGGGGGAAAACCGGGGAGCTGTTTTTT. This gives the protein CASSHPGRGKTGELFF.

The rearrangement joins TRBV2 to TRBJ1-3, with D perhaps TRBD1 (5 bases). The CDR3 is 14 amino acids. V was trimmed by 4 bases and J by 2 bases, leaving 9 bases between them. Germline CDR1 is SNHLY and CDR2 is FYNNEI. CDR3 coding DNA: TGTGCCAGCAGTGTGGGGGGGGCTGGAAACACCATATATTTT. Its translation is CASSVGGAGNTIYF. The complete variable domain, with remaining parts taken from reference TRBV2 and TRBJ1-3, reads EPEVTQTPSHQVTQMGQEVILRCVPISNHLYFYWYRQILGQKVEFLVSFYNNEISEKSEIFDDQFSVERPDGSNFTLKIRSTKLEDSAMYFCASSVGGAGNTIYFGEGSWLTVV.

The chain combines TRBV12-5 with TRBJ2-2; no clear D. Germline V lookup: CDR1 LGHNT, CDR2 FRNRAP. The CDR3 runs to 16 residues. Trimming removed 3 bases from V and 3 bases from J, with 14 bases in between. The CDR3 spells CASGFRLERDTGELFF. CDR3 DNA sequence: TGTGCTAGTGGTTTCCGACTGGAACGGGACACCGGGGAGCTGTTTTTT.

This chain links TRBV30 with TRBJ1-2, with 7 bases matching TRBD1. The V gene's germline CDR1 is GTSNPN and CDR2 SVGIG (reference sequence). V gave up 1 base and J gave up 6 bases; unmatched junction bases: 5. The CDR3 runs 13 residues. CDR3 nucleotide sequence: TGTGCCTGGAGTGAGACCGGGACAGATGGCTACACCTTC. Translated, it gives CAWSETGTDGYTF. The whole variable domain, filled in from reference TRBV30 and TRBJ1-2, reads SQTIHQWPATLVQPVGSPLSLECTVEGTSNPNLYWYRQAAGRGLQLLFYSVGIGQISSEVPQNLSASRPQDRQFILSSKKLLLSDSGFYLCAWSETGTDGYTFGSGTRLTVV.

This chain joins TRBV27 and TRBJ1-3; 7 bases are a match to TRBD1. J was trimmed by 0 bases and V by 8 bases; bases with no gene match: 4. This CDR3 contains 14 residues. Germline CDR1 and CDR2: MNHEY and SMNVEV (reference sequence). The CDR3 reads CASGGQDSGNTIYF. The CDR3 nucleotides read TGTGCCAGCGGCGGACAGGACTCTGGAAACACCATATATTTT.

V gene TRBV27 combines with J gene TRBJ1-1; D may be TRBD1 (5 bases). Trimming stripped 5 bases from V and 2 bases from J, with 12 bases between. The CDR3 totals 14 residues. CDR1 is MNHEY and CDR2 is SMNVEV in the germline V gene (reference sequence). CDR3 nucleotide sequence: TGTGCCAGCAGTCGCGGTACAGGCAACACTGAAGCTTTCTTT. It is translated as CASSRGTGNTEAFF.

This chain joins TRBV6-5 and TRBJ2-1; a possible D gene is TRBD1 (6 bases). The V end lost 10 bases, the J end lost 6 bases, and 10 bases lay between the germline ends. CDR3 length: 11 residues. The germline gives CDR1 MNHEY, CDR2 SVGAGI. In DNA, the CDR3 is TGTGCCACCCGAGGGGGCAATGAGCAGTTCTTC. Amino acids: CATRGGNEQFF.

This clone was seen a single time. The CDR3 loop reads CASSFRSDTQYF. The DNA of the CDR3 is TGTGCCAGCAGCTTTCGTTCCGATACGCAGTATTTT. V usage is TRBV7-2 and J usage is TRBJ2-3; D gene unclear. The germline gives CDR1 SGHTA, CDR2 FQGNSA. Between the trimmed V and J ends, which lost 3 bases and 6 bases, there was a span of 7 bases. The CDR3 runs to 12 residues.

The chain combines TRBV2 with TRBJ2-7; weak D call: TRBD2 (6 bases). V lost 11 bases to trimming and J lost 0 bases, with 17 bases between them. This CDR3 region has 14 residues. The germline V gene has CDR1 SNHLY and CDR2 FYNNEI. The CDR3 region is CACDAGTSSYEQYF. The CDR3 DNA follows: TGTGCCTGCGACGCGGGGACGAGCTCCTACGAGCAGTACTTC. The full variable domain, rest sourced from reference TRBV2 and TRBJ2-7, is EPEVTQTPSHQVTQMGQEVILRCVPISNHLYFYWYRQILGQKVEFLVSFYNNEISEKSEIFDDQFSVERPDGSNFTLKIRSTKLEDSAMYFCACDAGTSSYEQYFGPGTRLTVT.

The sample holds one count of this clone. The chain's CDR3 is CASTYGGASTDTQYF. For the CDR3, the DNA is TGTGCCAGCACCTACGGGGGGGCTAGCACAGATACGCAGTATTTT. This chain links TRBV27 with TRBJ2-3, with TRBD2 identical over 8 bases. V lost 7 bases, J lost 0 bases, and 6 bases stayed unmatched. This CDR3 spans 15 amino acids. Per germline, CDR1 MNHEY and CDR2 SMNVEV (reference sequence).

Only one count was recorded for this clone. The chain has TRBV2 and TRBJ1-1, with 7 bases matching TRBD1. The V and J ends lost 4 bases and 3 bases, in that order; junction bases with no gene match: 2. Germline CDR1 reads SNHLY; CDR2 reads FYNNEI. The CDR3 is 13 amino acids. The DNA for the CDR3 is TGTGCCAGCAGTGGACAGGGAGACACTGAAGCTTTCTTT. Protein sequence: CASSGQGDTEAFF.